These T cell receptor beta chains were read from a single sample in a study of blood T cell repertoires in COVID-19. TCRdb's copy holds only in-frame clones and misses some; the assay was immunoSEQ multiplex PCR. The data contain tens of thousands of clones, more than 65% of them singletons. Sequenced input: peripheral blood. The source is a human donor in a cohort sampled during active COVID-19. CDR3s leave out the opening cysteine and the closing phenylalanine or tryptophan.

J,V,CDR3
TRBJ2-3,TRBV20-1,SARGRETQY
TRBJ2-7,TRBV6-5,ASSLGQGYEQY
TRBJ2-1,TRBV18,ASSPMRINEQF
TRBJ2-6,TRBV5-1,ASSLEPGALDYGANVLT
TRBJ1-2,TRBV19,ASTPGGYGYT
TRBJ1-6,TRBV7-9,ASSLGADFSSPLH
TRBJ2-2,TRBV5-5,ASSFGEGVLTGELF
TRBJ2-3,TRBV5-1,ASSSGTRTDTQY
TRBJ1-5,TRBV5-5,ASSLAAGSNQPQH
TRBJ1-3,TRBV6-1,ASSEAHGGSSGNTIY
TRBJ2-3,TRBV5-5,ASSLEGGAAGTQY
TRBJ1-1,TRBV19,ASSLAVSNTEAF
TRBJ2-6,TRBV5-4,ASTGGRDSGANVLT
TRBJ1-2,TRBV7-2,ASSLLQVGYT
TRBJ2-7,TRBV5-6,ASSSGTGREQY
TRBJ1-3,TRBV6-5,ASRSQGLGNTIY
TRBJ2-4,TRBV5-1,ASSLAPGQTIQY
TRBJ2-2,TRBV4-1,ASSLTGPNTGELF
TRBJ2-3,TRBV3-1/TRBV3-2,ASSQDNRGGPDTQY
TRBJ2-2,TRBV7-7,ASSSGRLVNTGELF
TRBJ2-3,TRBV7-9,ASSSSGGASDTQY
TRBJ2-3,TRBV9,ASSVDRGASWDTQY
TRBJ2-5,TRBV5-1,ASSLGSRAQY
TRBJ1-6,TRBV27,ASSPRTGHYNSPLH
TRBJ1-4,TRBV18,ASSPMTGGNEKLF
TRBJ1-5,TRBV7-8,ASSPGAIYSNQPQH
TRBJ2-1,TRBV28,ASSLEGAYNEQF
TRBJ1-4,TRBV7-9,ASSPTGVREKLF
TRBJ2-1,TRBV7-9,ASSLGWRDDEQF
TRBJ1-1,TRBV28,ASSLGQSDGF
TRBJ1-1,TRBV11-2,ASSTIPDTEAF
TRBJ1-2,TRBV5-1,ASSLEGTGWDGYT
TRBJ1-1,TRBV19,ASRVDDRGTEAF
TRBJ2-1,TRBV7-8,ASSLSAGGYNEQF
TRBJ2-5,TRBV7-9,ASSFRTGMETQY
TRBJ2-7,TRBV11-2,ASSNHPGTGDPSYEQY
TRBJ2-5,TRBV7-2,ASSSGGAGETQY
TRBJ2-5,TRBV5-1,ASSSRTGSETQY
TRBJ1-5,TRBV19,ASSIRDSNQPQH
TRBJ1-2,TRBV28,ASSLKWGGPYGYT
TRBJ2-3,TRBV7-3,ASSRGGRTDTQY
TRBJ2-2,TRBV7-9,ASSLESQGTGELF
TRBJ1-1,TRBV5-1,ASSFGYEAF
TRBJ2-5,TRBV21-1,ASTLWASGGFQETQY
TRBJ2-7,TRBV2,ASSRDFPYEQY
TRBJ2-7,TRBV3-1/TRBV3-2,ASSLPGQGRYEQY
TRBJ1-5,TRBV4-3,ASSQERTKGQPQH
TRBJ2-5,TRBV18,ASSPRLAETQY
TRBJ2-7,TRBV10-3,AIRPPGFSEQY
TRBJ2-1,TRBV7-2,ASSHGPGQGIEQF
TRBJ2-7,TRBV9,ASSVAPAGGSYEQY
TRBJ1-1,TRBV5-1,ASSLAGPSTEAF
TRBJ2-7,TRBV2,ASSGRETLYEQY
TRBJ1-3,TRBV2,ASSDSLGDSGNTIY